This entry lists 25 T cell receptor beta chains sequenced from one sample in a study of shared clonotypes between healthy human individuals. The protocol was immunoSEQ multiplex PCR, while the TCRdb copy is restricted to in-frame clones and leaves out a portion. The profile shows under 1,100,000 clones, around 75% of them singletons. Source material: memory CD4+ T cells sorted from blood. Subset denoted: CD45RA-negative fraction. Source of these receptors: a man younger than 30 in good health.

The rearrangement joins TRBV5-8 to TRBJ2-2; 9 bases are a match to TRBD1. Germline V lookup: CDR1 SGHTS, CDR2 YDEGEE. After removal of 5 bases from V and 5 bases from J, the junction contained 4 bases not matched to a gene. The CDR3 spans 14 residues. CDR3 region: CASRSGQGTGELFF. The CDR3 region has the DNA TGTGCCAGCAGATCGGGACAGGGTACCGGGGAGCTGTTTTTT.

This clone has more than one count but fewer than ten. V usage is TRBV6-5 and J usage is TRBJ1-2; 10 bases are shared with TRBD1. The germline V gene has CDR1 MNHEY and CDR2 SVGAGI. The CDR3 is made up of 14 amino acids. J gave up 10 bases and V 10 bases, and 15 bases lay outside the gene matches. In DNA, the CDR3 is TGTGCCACTAAGACAGGGGGCGGTGATGTGGCCTACACCTTC. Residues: CATKTGGGDVAYTF.

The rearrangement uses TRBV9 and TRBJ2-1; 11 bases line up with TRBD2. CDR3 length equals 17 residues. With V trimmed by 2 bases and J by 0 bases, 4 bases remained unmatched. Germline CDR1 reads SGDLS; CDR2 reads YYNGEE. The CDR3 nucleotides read TGTGCCAGCAGCGTCCTAGCGGGGGGCGCCTCCTACAATGAGCAGTTCTTC. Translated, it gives CASSVLAGGASYNEQFF.

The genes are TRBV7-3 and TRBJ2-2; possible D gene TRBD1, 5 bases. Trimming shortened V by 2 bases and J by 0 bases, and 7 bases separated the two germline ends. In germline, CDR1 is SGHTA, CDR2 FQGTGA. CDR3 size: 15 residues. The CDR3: CASSLEQANTGELFF. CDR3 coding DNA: TGTGCCAGCAGCTTAGAACAGGCGAACACCGGGGAGCTGTTTTTT.

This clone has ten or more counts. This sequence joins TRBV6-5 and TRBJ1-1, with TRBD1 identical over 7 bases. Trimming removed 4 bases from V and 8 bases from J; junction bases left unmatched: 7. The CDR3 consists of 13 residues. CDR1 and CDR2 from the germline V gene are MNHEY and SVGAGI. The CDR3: CASSFTGAPEAFF. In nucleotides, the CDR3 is TGTGCCAGCAGTTTCACAGGGGCACCCGAAGCTTTCTTT.

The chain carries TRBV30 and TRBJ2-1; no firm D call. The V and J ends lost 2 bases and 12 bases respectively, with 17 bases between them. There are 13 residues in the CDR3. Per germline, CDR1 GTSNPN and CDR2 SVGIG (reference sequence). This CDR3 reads CAWSISRQVGQFF. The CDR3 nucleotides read TGTGCCTGGAGTATCAGCCGACAAGTCGGGCAGTTCTTC.

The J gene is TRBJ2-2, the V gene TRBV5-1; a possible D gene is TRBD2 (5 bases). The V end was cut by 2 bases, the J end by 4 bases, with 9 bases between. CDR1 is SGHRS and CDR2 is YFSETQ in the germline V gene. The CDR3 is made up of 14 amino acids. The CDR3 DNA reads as TGCGCCAGCAGCTTCGTTACTAGCACCGGGGAGCTGTTTTTT. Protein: CASSFVTSTGELFF.

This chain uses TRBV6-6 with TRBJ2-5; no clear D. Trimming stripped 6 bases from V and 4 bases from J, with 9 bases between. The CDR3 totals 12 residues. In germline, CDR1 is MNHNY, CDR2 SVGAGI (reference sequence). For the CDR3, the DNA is TGTGCCAGCAGCCTGACGGCAGAGACCCAGTACTTC. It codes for CASSLTAETQYF.

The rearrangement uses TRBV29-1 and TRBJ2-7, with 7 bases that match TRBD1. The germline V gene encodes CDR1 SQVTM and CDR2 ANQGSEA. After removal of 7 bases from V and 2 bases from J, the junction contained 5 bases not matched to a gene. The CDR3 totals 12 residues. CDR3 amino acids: CSAQGLTYEQYF. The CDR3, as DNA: TGCAGCGCACAGGGGCTTACCTACGAGCAGTACTTC.

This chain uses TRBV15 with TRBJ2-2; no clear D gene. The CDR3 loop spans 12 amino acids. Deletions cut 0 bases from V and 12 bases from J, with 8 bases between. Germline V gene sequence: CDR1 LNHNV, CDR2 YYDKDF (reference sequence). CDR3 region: CATSRDSGQLFF. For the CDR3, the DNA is TGTGCCACCAGCAGAGATTCAGGCCAGCTGTTTTTT.

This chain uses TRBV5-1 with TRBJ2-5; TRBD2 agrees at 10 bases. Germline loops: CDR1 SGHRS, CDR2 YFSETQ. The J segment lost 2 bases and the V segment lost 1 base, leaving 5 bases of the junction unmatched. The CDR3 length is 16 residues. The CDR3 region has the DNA TGCGCCAGCAGCTTGCATAATAGCGGGGGGCAAGAGACCCAGTACTTC. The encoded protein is CASSLHNSGGQETQYF.

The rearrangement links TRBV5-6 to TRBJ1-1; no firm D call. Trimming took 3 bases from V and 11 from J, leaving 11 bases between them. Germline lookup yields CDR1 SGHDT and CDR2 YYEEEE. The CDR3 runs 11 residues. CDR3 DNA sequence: TGTGCCAGCAGCTGGAGGACCGAGGCTTTCTTT. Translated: CASSWRTEAFF.

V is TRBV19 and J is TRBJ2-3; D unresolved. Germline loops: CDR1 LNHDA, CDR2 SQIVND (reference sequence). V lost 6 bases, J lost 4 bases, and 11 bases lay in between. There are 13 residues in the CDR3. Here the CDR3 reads CASRPIWADTQYF. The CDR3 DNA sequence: TGTGCCAGTAGACCGATTTGGGCAGATACGCAGTATTTT.

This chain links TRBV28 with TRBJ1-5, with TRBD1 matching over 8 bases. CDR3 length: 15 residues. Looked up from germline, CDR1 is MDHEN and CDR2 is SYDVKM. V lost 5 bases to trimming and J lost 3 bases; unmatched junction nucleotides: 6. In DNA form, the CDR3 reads TGTGCCAGCAGTCGAGACAGGGGCAACAATCAGCCCCAGCATTTT. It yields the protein CASSRDRGNNQPQHF.

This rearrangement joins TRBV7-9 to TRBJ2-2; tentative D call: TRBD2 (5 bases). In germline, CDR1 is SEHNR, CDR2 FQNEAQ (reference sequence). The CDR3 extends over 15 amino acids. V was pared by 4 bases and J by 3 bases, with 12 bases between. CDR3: CASSSSSRDTGELFF. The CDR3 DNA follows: TGTGCCAGCAGCTCGTCTAGCCGGGACACCGGGGAGCTGTTTTTT. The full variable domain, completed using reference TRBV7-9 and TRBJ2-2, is DTGVSQNPRHKITKRGQNVTFRCDPISEHNRLYWYRQTLGQGPEFLTYFQNEAQLEKSRLLSDRFSAERPKGSFSTLEIQRTEQGDSAMYLCASSSSSRDTGELFFGEGSRLTVL.

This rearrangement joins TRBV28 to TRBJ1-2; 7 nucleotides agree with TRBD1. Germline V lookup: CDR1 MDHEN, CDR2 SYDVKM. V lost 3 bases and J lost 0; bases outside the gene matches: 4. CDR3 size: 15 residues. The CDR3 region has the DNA TGTGCCAGCAGTTTCCCGACAGGGACTAACTATGGCTACACCTTC. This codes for CASSFPTGTNYGYTF.

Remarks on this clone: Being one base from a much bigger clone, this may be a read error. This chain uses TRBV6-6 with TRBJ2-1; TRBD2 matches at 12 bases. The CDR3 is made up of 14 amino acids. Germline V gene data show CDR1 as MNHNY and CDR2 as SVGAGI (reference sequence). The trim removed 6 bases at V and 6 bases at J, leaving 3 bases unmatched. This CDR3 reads CASSSSGGANEQFF. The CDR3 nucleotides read TGTGCCAGCAGCTCTAGCGGGGGGGCCAATGAGCAGTTCTTC.

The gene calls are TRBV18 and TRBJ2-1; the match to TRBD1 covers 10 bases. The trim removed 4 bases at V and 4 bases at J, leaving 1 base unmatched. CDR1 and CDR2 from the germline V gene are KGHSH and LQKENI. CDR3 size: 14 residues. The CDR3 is CASSRDRGYNEQFF. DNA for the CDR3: TGTGCCAGCTCACGGGACAGGGGTTACAATGAGCAGTTCTTC. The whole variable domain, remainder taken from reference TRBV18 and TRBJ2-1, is NAGVMQNPRHLVRRRGQEARLRCSPMKGHSHVYWYRQLPEEGLKFMVYLQKENIIDESGMPKERFSAEFPKEGPSILRIQQVVRGDSAAYFCASSRDRGYNEQFFGPGTRLTVL.

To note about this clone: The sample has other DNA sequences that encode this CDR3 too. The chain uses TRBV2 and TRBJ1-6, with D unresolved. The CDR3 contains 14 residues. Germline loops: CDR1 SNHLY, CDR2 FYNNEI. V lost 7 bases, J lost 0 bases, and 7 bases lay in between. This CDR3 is CASKGSSYNSPLHF. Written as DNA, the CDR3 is TGTGCCAGCAAAGGGAGCTCCTATAATTCACCCCTCCACTTT.

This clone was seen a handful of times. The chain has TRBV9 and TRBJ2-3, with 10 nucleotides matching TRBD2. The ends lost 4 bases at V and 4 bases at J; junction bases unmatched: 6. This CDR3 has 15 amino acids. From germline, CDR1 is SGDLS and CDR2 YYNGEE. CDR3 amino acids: CASSFGLAVSDTQYF. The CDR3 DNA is TGTGCCAGCAGCTTCGGACTAGCGGTGTCAGATACGCAGTATTTT. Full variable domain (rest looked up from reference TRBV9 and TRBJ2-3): DSGVTQTPKHLITATGQRVTLRCSPRSGDLSVYWYQQSLDQGLQFLIQYYNGEERAKGNILERFSAQQFPDLHSELNLSSLELGDSALYFCASSFGLAVSDTQYFGPGTRLTVL.

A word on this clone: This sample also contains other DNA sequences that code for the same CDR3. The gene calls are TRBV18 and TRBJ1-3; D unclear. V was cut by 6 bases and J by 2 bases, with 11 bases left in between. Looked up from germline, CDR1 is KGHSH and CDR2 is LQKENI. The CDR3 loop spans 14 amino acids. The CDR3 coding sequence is TGTGCCAGCTCTCCTCCAGGAGCTGGAAACACCATATATTTT. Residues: CASSPPGAGNTIYF.

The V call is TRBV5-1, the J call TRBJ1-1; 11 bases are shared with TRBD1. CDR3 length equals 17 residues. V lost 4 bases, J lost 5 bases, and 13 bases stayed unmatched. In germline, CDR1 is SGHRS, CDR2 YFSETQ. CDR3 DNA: TGCGCCAGCAGCAGCGGACAGGGGGCCGCTATCGGTACTGAAGCTTTCTTT. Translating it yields CASSSGQGAAIGTEAFF. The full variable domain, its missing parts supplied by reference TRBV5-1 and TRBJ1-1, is KAGVTQTPRYLIKTRGQQVTLSCSPISGHRSVSWYQQTPGQGLQFLFEYFSETQRNKGNFPGRFSGRQFSNSRSEMNVSTLELGDSALYLCASSSGQGAAIGTEAFFGQGTRLTVV.

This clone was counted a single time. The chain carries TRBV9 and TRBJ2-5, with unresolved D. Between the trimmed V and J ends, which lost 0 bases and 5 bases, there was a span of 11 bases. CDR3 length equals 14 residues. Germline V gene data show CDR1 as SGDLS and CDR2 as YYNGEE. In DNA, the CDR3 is TGTGCCAGCAGCGTAGCTACGAACGTCGAGACCCAGTACTTC. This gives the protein CASSVATNVETQYF.

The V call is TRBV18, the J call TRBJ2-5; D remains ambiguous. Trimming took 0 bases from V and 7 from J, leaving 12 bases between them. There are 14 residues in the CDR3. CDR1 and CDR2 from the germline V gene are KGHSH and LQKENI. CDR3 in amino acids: CASSPPSPLGTQYF. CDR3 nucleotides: TGTGCCAGCTCACCACCGAGCCCCCTTGGGACCCAGTACTTC.

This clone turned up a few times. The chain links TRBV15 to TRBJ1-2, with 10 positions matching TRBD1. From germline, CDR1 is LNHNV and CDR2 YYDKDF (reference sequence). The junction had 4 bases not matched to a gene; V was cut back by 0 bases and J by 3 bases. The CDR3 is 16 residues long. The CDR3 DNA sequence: TGTGCCACCAGCAGAGATCAGACAGGGGGCGACTATGGCTACACCTTC. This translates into CATSRDQTGGDYGYTF.